This record looks at one TCR beta chain sequence and its context. Original handling: Reference gene primer amplification gave nucleated cell count estimates. TCRdb's table, derived via immunoSEQ multiplex PCR, lists solely in-frame clones and lacks some. That table furnishes V, J and clone size, whereas the DNA furnished D and trimming. The sample records 15,000 or so clones, roughly 91% being singletons. Germline CDR1 is DFQATT and CDR2 is SNEGSKA (reference sequence). V lost 3 bases, J lost 5 bases, and 8 bases stayed unmatched. This CDR3 has 14 residues. The data were obtained in a study of blood T cell repertoires in COVID-19. Study summary: Samples taken during acute and convalescent COVID-19 were collected in the United States, Italy and Spain. T cells, B-cell-depleted T cells, or PBMCs provided the cDNA or gDNA that served as material.

The chain has TRBV20-1 and TRBJ2-7, with 9 nucleotides matching TRBD2. The receptor comes from a woman aged 70 to 79 in a cohort sampled during active or convalescent COVID-19. The sequencing input was peripheral blood. CDR3 nucleotide sequence: TGCAGTGCTAGTACGGCTAGCGGGGTTCACGAGCAGTACTTC. Its protein product is CSASTASGVHEQYF.